This TCR beta chain was observed in a study of identifying expanded T cells in peripheral blood. Clones were sequenced by immunoSEQ multiplex PCR, and TCRdb holds only the in-frame ones, with some missing. The table shows around 91,000 clones, with approximately 90% occurring only once. Study results and caveats: Approximately two-week clone count variance significantly increased as total template count grew.

A note on this clone: Its antigen is still unknown.

Germline values: CDR1 SGHAT, CDR2 FQNNGV. Trimming at V came to 1 base and at J to 2 bases, leaving 4 bases not matched to a gene. The CDR3 totals 15 residues. This TCR was sampled from a person between 18 and 70 years old in good health. The chain recombines TRBV11-2 with TRBJ2-7; 8 bases are a match to TRBD1. Sequenced: blood. CDR3 residues: CASSLGTGLTYEQYF. The CDR3 DNA is TGTGCCAGCAGCTTAGGGACAGGGCTAACCTACGAGCAGTACTTC.